This TCR beta chain was sequenced in a study of Ad26.COV2.S vaccination and SARS-CoV-2 variants. On the study more broadly: Each vaccinee took Ad26.COV2.S intramuscularly, once or twice 56 days apart.

The data were produced by immunoSEQ multiplex PCR, yet TCRdb's version contains in-frame clones alone and is incomplete. The sample includes roughly 390,000 clones, approximately 86% seen only once; the top ten take roughly 3%. Specified treatment: some 20 received Ad26.COV2.S at low or high dose, single or two shots; five or six received placebo; per-sample allocation not given. Samples came from day 63 after the first vaccine or placebo injection. This clone has a handful of counts. With 5 bases clipped from V and 0 bases from J, the junction kept 1 base outside the gene matches. This CDR3 has 14 residues. Germline V lookup: CDR1 MNHEY, CDR2 SVGAGI.

This TCR was sampled from a person aged 18-60 years who received the Ad26.COV2.S COVID-19 vaccine or a placebo. The sample in question was peripheral blood, obtained in a trial of Ad26.COV2.S vaccine versus placebo. The V and J genes are TRBV6-5 and TRBJ1-3; TRBD1 matches 7 bases. The CDR3 is CASSRDSSGNTIYF. As DNA, the CDR3 is TGTGCCAGCAGTAGGGACAGCTCTGGAAACACCATATATTTT.